Here is one TCR beta chain with its context. Its matching antigen is unknown. The data were obtained in a study of CD8+ T cells in alopecia areata. On the study more broadly: Administration of oral tofacitinib to treated patients was at 5 to 10 mg twice daily.

The treatment is: oral pan-JAK inhibitor, 5-10 mg twice daily. Lesional scalp punch biopsies and peripheral blood were collected from alopecia areata patients. Broader study findings: Elevated clonality characterized lesional scalp relative to normal scalp, particularly in alopecia totalis/universalis.

Extracted RNA was reverse transcribed into cDNA, the sequencing template. Clones were sequenced by immunoSEQ multiplex PCR, and TCRdb holds only the in-frame ones, with some missing. This table has over 100,000 clones, under 60% appearing once. Germline assignment: CDR1 SGHTA and CDR2 FQGNSA. The CDR3 sequence is 12 residues long. Trimming pared 9 bases from V and 2 bases from J, leaving 10 bases between. This receptor was identified in a human donor with alopecia areata. V and J are TRBV7-2 and TRBJ1-1; TRBD1 is a possible D gene (5 bases). This specimen was CD8+ T cells sorted from blood, taken at week 24, from a patient treated with tofacitinib. The CDR3: CASRWGNTEAFF. CDR3 bases: TGTGCCAGTCGCTGGGGCAACACTGAAGCTTTCTTT.